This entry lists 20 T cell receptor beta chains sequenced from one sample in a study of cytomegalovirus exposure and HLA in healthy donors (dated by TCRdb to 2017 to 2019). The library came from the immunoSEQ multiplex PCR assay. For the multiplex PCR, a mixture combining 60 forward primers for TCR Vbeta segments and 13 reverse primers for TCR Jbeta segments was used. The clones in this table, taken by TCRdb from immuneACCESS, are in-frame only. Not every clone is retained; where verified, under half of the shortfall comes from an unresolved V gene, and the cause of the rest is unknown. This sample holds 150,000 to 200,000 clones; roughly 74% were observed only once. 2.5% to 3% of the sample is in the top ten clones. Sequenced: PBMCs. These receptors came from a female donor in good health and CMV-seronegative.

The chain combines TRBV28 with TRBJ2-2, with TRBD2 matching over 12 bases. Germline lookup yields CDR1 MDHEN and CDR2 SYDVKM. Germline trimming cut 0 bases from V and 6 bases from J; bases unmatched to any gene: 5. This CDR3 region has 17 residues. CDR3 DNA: TGTGCCAGCAGTTTATGGCGGCTAGCGGGGGGGCCCGGGGAGCTGTTTTTT. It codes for CASSLWRLAGGPGELFF. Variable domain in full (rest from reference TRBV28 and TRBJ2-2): DVKVTQSSRYLVKRTGEKVFLECVQDMDHENMFWYRQDPGLGLRLIYFSYDVKMKEKGDIPEGYSVSREKKERFSLILESASTNQTSMYLCASSLWRLAGGPGELFFGEGSRLTVL.

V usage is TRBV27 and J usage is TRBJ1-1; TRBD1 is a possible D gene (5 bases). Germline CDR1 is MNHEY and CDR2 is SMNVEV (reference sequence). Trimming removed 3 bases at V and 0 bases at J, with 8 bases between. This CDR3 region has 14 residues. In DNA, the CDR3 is TGTGCCAGCAGTTTTTCAGGGTTGAACACTGAAGCTTTCTTT. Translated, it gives CASSFSGLNTEAFF.

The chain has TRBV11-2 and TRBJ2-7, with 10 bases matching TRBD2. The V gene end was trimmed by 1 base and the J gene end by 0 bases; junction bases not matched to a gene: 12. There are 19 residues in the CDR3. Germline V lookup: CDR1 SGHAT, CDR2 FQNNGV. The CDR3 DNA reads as TGTGCCAGCAGCTTAGGTCTGGGACTAGCGCTCAAGAGCTCCTACGAGCAGTACTTC. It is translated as CASSLGLGLALKSSYEQYF. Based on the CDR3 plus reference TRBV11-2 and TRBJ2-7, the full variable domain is EAGVAQSPRYKIIEKRQSVAFWCNPISGHATLYWYQQILGQGPKLLIQFQNNGVVDDSQLPKDRFSAERLKGVDSTLKIQPAKLEDSAVYLCASSLGLGLALKSSYEQYFGPGTRLTVT.

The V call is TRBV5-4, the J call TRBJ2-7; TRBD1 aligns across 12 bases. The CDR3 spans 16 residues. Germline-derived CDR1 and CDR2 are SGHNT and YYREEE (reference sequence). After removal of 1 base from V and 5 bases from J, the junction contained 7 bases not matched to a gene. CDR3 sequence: CASSLFGDRGHNEQYF. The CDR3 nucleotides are TGTGCCAGCAGCTTGTTTGGGGACAGGGGGCACAACGAGCAGTACTTC. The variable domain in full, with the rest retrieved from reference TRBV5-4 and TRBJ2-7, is ETGVTQSPTHLIKTRGQQVTLRCSSQSGHNTVSWYQQALGQGPQFIFQYYREEENGRGNFPPRFSGLQFPNYSSELNVNALELDDSALYLCASSLFGDRGHNEQYFGPGTRLTVT.

The CDR3 coding sequence is TGTGCCAGCAGCCAGGGACTAGCGAACAATGAGCAGTTCTTC. Its translation: CASSQGLANNEQFF. This sequence joins TRBV7-9 and TRBJ2-1; 10 positions agree with TRBD2. CDR1 and CDR2 (germline): SEHNR, FQNEAQ (reference sequence). The J segment lost 5 bases and the V segment lost 5 bases, leaving 3 bases of the junction unmatched. The length of the CDR3 is 14 residues.

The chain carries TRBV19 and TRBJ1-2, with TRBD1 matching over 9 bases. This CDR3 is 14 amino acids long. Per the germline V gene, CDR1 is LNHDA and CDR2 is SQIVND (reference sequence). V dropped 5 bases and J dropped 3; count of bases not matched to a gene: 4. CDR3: CASSFGQGYYGYTF. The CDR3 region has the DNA TGTGCCAGTAGTTTCGGACAGGGGTACTATGGCTACACCTTC. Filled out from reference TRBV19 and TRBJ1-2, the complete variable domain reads DGGITQSPKYLFRKEGQNVTLSCEQNLNHDAMYWYRQDPGQGLRLIYYSQIVNDFQKGDIAEGYSVSREKKESFPLTVTSAQKNPTAFYLCASSFGQGYYGYTFGSGTRLTVV.

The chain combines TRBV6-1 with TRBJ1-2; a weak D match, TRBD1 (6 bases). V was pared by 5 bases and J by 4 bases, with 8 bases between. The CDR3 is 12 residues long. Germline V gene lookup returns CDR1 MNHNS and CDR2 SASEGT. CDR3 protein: CASSTGTYGYTF. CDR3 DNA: TGTGCCAGCAGTACAGGGACCTATGGCTACACCTTC.

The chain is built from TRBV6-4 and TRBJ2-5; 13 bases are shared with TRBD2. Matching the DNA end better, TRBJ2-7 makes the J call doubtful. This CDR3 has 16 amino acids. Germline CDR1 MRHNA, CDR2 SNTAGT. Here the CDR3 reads CASSPTSGRASYEQYF. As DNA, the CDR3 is TGTGCCAGCAGCCCAACTAGCGGGAGGGCCTCCTACGAGCAGTACTTC.

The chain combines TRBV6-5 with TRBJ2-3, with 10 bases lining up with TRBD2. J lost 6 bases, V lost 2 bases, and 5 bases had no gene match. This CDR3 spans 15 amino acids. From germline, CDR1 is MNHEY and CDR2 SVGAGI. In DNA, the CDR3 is TGTGCCAGCAGTTACAAGGGACTAGCGCCCGATACGCAGTATTTT. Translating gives CASSYKGLAPDTQYF.

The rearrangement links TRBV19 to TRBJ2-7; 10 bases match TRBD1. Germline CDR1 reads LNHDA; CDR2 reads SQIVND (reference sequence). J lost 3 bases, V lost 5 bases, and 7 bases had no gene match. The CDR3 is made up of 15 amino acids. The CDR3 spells CASSVRTGGGYEQYF. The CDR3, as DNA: TGTGCCAGTAGTGTGCGGACAGGGGGGGGCTACGAGCAGTACTTC.

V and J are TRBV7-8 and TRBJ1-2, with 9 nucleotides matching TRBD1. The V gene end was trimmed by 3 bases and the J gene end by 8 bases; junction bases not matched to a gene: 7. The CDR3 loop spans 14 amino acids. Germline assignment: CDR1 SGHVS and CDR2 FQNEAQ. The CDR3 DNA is TGTGCCAGCAGCTTCCGAACAGGGGGCGTAGGCTACACCTTC. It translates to CASSFRTGGVGYTF.

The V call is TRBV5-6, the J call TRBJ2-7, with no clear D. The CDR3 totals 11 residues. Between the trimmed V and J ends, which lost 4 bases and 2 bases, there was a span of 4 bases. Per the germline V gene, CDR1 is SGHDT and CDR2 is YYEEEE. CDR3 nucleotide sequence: TGTGCCAGCAGCGTAACCTACGAGCAGTACTTC. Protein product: CASSVTYEQYF.

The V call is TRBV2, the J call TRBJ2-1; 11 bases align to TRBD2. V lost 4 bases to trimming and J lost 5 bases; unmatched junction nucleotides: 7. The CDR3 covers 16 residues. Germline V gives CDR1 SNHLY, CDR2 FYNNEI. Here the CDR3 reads CASSVSGGAVDNEQFF. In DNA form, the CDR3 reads TGTGCCAGCAGTGTTAGCGGGGGGGCTGTAGACAATGAGCAGTTCTTC.

The CDR3 region has the DNA TGTGCCTGGAGTTCCACAGGGGGGGGCACAGATACGCAGTATTTT. It yields the protein CAWSSTGGGTDTQYF. The chain employs TRBV30 and TRBJ2-3; maybe TRBD1 (8 bases). Trimming shortened V by 2 bases and J by 1 base, and 13 bases separated the two germline ends. The CDR3 covers 15 residues. Germline-derived CDR1 and CDR2 are GTSNPN and SVGIG (reference sequence).

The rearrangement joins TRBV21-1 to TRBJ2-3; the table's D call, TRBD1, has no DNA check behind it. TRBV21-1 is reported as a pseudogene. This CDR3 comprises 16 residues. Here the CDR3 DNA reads TGTGCCAGCAGCAAGGGACAGGGGGCCTTCACAGATACGCAGTATTTT. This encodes CASSKGQGAFTDTQYF.

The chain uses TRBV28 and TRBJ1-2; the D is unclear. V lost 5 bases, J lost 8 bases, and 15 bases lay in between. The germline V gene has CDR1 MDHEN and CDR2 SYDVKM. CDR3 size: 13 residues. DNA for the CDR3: TGTGCCAGCAGTCCTATCGTGTCGGGGGGCTACACCTTC. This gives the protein CASSPIVSGGYTF.

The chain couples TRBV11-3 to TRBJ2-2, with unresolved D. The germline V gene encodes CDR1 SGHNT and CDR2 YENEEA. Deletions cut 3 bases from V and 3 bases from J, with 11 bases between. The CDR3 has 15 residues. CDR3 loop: CASSFEVVDTGELFF. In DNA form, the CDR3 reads TGTGCCAGCAGCTTTGAGGTAGTCGACACCGGGGAGCTGTTTTTT. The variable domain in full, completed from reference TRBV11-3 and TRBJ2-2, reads EAGVVQSPRYKIIEKKQPVAFWCNPISGHNTLYWYLQNLGQGPELLIRYENEEAVDDSQLPKDRFSAERLKGVDSTLKIQPAELGDSAVYLCASSFEVVDTGELFFGEGSRLTVL.

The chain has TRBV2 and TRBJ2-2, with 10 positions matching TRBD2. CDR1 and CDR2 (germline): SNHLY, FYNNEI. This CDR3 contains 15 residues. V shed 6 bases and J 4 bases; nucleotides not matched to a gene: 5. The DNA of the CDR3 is TGTGCCAGCAGAGTCATAGCGGGGGGCACCGGGGAGCTGTTTTTT. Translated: CASRVIAGGTGELFF.

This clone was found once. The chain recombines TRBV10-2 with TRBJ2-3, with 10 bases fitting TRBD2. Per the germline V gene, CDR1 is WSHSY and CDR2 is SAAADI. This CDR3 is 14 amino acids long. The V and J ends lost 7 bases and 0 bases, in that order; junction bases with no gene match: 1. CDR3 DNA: TGCGCCAGCAAGCGGGAGGGAAGCACAGATACGCAGTATTTT. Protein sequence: CASKREGSTDTQYF.

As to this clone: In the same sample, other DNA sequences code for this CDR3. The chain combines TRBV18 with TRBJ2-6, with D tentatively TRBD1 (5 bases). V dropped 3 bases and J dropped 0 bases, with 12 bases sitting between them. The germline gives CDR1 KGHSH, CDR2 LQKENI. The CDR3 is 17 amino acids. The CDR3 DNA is TGTGCCAGCTCACCCCGATCAGGGAACTCTGGGGCCAACGTCCTGACTTTC. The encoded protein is CASSPRSGNSGANVLTF.